This T cell receptor (beta chain) was recorded in a study of blood T cell repertoires in COVID-19. Profiling relied on immunoSEQ multiplex PCR, and the TCRdb table lists in-frame clones only, not all of them. This table has some 150,000 clones, about four fifths appearing once. This clone came up a few times. The receptor was derived from a woman in her sixties or seventies with acute or convalescent COVID-19. Sequenced material: peripheral blood.

CDR3 region: CASSQGQANQPQHF. The CDR3 nucleotides are TGCGCCAGCAGCCAAGGACAGGCAAATCAGCCCCAGCATTTT. The V and J genes are TRBV4-1 and TRBJ1-5; TRBD1 is a possible D gene (6 bases). CDR1 MGHRA and CDR2 YSYEKL come from the germline V gene. CDR3 size: 14 residues. V lost 1 base and J 4 bases, leaving 8 bases between the germline ends.